Listed below are T cell receptor beta chains from one sample, sequenced in a study of blood T cell repertoires in COVID-19. Assay: immunoSEQ multiplex PCR; the TCRdb copy retains only in-frame clones and omits some. The repertoire holds tens of thousands of clones, with approximately 85% as singletons. Sequencing was done on a sample of peripheral blood. These receptors were obtained from a man aged 55 to 70 with active or convalescent COVID-19. The CDR3 runs from the conserved cysteine through the conserved F or W. Each record gives: D gene, clone size, V gene, CDR3 protein. D genes are given only for firm matches. Expanded clones are given a class, and other clones once, few, many or no size at all.

d_call: TRBD1
clone_size: -
v_call: TRBV6-6
cdr3_aa: CASSYQSGQGASEAFF

d_call: -
clone_size: -
v_call: TRBV5-1
cdr3_aa: CASSLEFSGGAYGYTF

d_call: -
clone_size: few
v_call: TRBV10-3
cdr3_aa: CAISEPSRRANTGELFF

d_call: TRBD1
clone_size: once
v_call: TRBV2
cdr3_aa: CATPKRGLNTGELFF

d_call: -
clone_size: -
v_call: TRBV10-3
cdr3_aa: CAISAPRDTEAFF

d_call: -
clone_size: -
v_call: TRBV5-1
cdr3_aa: CASRRQVGEKLFF

d_call: -
clone_size: -
v_call: TRBV7-6
cdr3_aa: CASSLGSYSSLSDTQYF

d_call: -
clone_size: -
v_call: TRBV6-2/TRBV6-3
cdr3_aa: CASSPPTGLGNNEQFF

d_call: -
clone_size: few
v_call: TRBV12-2
cdr3_aa: CASRLADEGKGTNEQFF

d_call: TRBD2
clone_size: -
v_call: TRBV19
cdr3_aa: CASTQTSGRYNEQFF

d_call: TRBD1
clone_size: -
v_call: TRBV3-1/TRBV3-2
cdr3_aa: CASSRRDRGYETQYF

d_call: -
clone_size: once
v_call: TRBV11-3
cdr3_aa: CASSLGRLTNEQFF

d_call: -
clone_size: -
v_call: TRBV6-1
cdr3_aa: CASSEQLGGYGYTF

d_call: -
clone_size: -
v_call: TRBV7-9
cdr3_aa: CASSLGGGVNEQFF

d_call: TRBD1
clone_size: once
v_call: TRBV5-1
cdr3_aa: CASALTGGRLFF

d_call: -
clone_size: -
v_call: TRBV7-2
cdr3_aa: CASSLYGPDSYEKLFF

d_call: -
clone_size: once
v_call: TRBV6-6
cdr3_aa: CASSYKERAGTEAFF